This T cell receptor beta chain was retrieved from a study of T cell responses to AZD1222 COVID-19 vaccine. The protocol was immunoSEQ multiplex PCR, while the TCRdb copy is restricted to in-frame clones and leaves out a portion. The sample yields roughly 70,000 clones, just over 85% seen once. The CDR3 spans 14 residues. The germline CDR1 and CDR2 sequences are LNHNV and YYDKDF (reference sequence). Trimming removed 0 bases at V and 3 bases at J, with 8 bases between. The sequence was obtained from an adult in good health. Sample: peripheral blood, taken on day 0 of AZD1222 vaccination. This sequence joins TRBV15 and TRBJ2-5; TRBD1 might be the D (5 bases). The DNA of the CDR3 is TGTGCCACCAGCAGAGACAGGGCAAAAGAGACCCAGTACTTC. This translates into CATSRDRAKETQYF.